This T cell receptor (beta chain) was profiled in a study of cytomegalovirus exposure and HLA in healthy donors. Study-level points and caveats: The authors considered a cluster of highly shared sequence variants likely to be a sequencing artifact. In vitro experiments confirmed that a few CMV-associated chains were specific for CMV antigens. In a later analysis, across HLA loci, associated TCR counts were highest for DRB1, lowest for HLA-C. What TCR beta sequences reportedly achieved was accurate prediction of HLA-A and HLA-B alleles in most subjects.

On this clone: Its target is not known.

PCR used 60 Vbeta primers and 13 Jbeta primers. Sequencing used immunoSEQ multiplex PCR; TCRdb keeps in-frame clones, though not all of them. The data hold 150,000 to 200,000 clones, with around 77% observed a single time. The CDR3 totals 15 residues. V was shortened by 5 bases and J by 0 bases, with 10 bases between the two germline ends. Germline values: CDR1 SEHNR, CDR2 FQNEAQ (reference sequence). Sequenced material: PBMCs. The chain couples TRBV7-9 to TRBJ2-2; maybe TRBD2 (6 bases). This receptor was obtained from a woman in her 30s in good health and CMV-seronegative. The chain's CDR3 is CASSPRGTNTGELFF. The CDR3 DNA reads TGTGCCAGCAGCCCCCGGGGGACGAACACCGGGGAGCTGTTTTTT. The variable domain in full, with the rest retrieved from reference TRBV7-9 and TRBJ2-2, is DTGVSQNPRHKITKRGQNVTFRCDPISEHNRLYWYRQTLGQGPEFLTYFQNEAQLEKSRLLSDRFSAERPKGSFSTLEIQRTEQGDSAMYLCASSPRGTNTGELFFGEGSRLTVL.